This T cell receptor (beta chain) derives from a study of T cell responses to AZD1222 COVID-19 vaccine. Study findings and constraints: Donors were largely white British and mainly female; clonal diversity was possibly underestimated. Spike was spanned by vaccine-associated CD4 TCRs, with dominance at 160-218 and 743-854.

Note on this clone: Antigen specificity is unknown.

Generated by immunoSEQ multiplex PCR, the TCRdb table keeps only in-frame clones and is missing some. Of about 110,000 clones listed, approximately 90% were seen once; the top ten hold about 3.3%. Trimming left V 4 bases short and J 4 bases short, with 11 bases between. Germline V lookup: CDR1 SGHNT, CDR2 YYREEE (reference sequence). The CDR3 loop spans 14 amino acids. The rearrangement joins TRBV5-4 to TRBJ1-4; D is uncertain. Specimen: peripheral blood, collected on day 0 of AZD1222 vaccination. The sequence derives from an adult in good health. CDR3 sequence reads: CASSSLNDNEKLFF. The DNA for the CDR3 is TGTGCCAGCAGCAGCCTGAATGATAATGAAAAACTGTTTTTT.